The T cell receptor beta chain under discussion was sequenced for a study of OX40 agonist ivuxolimab in advanced cancers. Overall study context: Patients receiving dose escalation had hepatocellular carcinoma, melanoma, renal cell or head and neck cancer. Study results and limitations: Both blood CD4+ and CD8+ T cells showed clonal growth by week 6 at 0.1 to 3.0 mg/kg. Also present in some nonresponders was a low level of normalized T-cell clonal expansion.

Unmatched junction bases numbered 1, after V lost 6 bases and J lost 8 bases. The CDR3 is made up of 11 amino acids. CDR1 MRHNA and CDR2 SNTAGT come from the germline V gene. Clones were sequenced by immunoSEQ multiplex PCR, and TCRdb holds only the in-frame ones, with some missing. The table lists over 50,000 clones, 86% of them singletons. A note on this clone: Its antigen remains unknown.

Blood draws occurred at baseline, cycle 4 day 1, and cycle 7 day 1. This clonotype was obtained from an adult with an advanced solid tumor such as melanoma, head and neck, liver or kidney cancer. The source was CD4+ or CD8+ T cells sorted from blood, collected in a trial of the OX40 agonist ivuxolimab. The chain employs TRBV6-4 and TRBJ2-1, with 7 bases matching TRBD1. CDR3 in DNA: TGTGCCAGCAGCCAGGGGGATGAGCAGTTCTTC. Its translation is CASSQGDEQFF.